The T cell receptor (beta chain) under discussion was sequenced for a study of cytotoxic CD8 clonotypes in ibrutinib-treated CLL. Overall study findings and caveats: Clonality rose at ibrutinib response, held steady in sustained remission, and fell toward baseline at progression. In sustained-remission versus progressing patients, sampling times differed.

Clones were sequenced by immunoSEQ multiplex PCR, and TCRdb holds only the in-frame ones, with some missing. The sample includes 150,000 or so clones, roughly 90% of them seen just once. V was trimmed by 3 bases and J by 5 bases, leaving 22 bases between them. Germline V gives CDR1 KGHSH, CDR2 LQKENI. The CDR3 covers 18 residues. Points on this clone: The antigen remains unidentified.

The sequencing used PBMCs, collected at disease progression, from a patient treated with ibrutinib. This TCR was sampled from a human donor with chronic lymphocytic leukemia. The rearrangement links TRBV18 to TRBJ1-4; possible D gene TRBD1, 5 bases. CDR3 sequence reads: CASSPIDTGSLLNEKLFF. CDR3 nucleotides: TGTGCCAGCTCACCCATTGACACAGGAAGCCTATTAAATGAAAAACTGTTTTTT.